The T cell receptor beta chain under discussion was sequenced for a study of T cells after yellow fever vaccination. Points from the study as a whole: Compared with primary, the secondary response was weaker and peaked at day 5, not 15. There was a small share of clonotypes that showed up in both the CD4 and CD8 compartments. After the booster, 95% to 98% of CD4 and about nine tenths of CD8 primary-response clones were re-detected.

One entry per CDR3 protein, called by TCRdb with MiXCR from the 5' RACE reads. The sample records about 340,000 distinct CDR3 sequences, 8.5% to 10% being singletons. Regarding this clonotype: Its specificity is unknown.

V lost 3 bases, J lost 8 bases, and 19 bases lay in between. Per the germline V gene, CDR1 is KGHDR and CDR2 is SFDVKD. The CDR3 totals 16 residues. This sequence was found in a man in his late teens or twenties who received the YFV17D yellow fever vaccine. V and J are TRBV24-1 and TRBJ2-1, with D perhaps matching TRBD1 or TRBD2 (6 bases each). Sequencing was performed on PBMCs, taken on the day of the first yellow fever vaccination. CDR3 DNA sequence: TGTGCCACCAGTGATCCGCGAAGGGGGGCGGTGTATGAGCAGTTCTTC. Translated: CATSDPRRGAVYEQFF.